The 21 T cell receptor beta chains below all came from one sample that was sequenced in a study of identical twins. TCRdb called the 5' RACE reads again in MiXCR, with one record for every CDR3 protein. The sample lists 500,000 to 600,000 distinct CDR3 sequences; around 20% were seen once. In addition, the sample was reused for a study of T cells expressing NK-cell markers.

Sequences were obtained from CD4+ T cells sorted from blood. These receptors all stem from a woman between 18 and 29 years old in good health.

The CDR3 nucleotides are TGCAGTGCCTCGGATACAGGGAGCACAGATACGCAGTATTTT. Translating gives CSASDTGSTDTQYF. The V call is TRBV20-1, the J call TRBJ2-3; perhaps TRBD1 as D (6 bases). V lost 6 bases to trimming and J lost 0 bases, with 13 bases between them. The CDR3 has 14 amino acids. Germline CDR1 reads DFQATT; CDR2 reads SNEGSKA (reference sequence).

V gene TRBV20-1 combines with J gene TRBJ1-2, with TRBD1 matching 11 bases. This CDR3 comprises 15 residues. Germline values: CDR1 DFQATT, CDR2 SNEGSKA (reference sequence). Trimming removed 5 bases from V and 2 bases from J; junction bases left unmatched: 7. This CDR3 is CSAPKRTGGNYGYTF. CDR3 DNA sequence: TGCAGTGCTCCGAAAAGGACAGGGGGCAACTATGGCTACACCTTC.

V usage is TRBV15 and J usage is TRBJ1-1; no reliable D call. V lost 8 bases and J lost 0, with 10 bases in between. This CDR3 is 13 amino acids long. Germline V gene sequence: CDR1 LNHNV, CDR2 YYDKDF (reference sequence). The CDR3: CATRWAMNTEAFF. CDR3 coding DNA: TGTGCCACCCGTTGGGCCATGAACACTGAAGCTTTCTTT.

This clonotype was seen more than once but under ten times. The chain uses TRBV4-3 and TRBJ2-7; 12 nucleotides line up with TRBD2. This CDR3 spans 16 amino acids. Trimming at V came to 3 bases and at J to 3 bases, leaving 6 bases not matched to a gene. Germline loops: CDR1 LGHNA, CDR2 YSLEER. CDR3 in DNA: TGCGCCAGCAGCCAGGGCACGACTAGCGGGAGCTACGAGCAGTACTTC. Its translation is CASSQGTTSGSYEQYF.

This clonotype showed up just a few times. The rearrangement uses TRBV20-1 and TRBJ2-7; 13 bases fit TRBD2. The CDR3 runs to 18 residues. Germline values: CDR1 DFQATT, CDR2 SNEGSKA (reference sequence). Trimming removed 0 bases from V and 3 bases from J; junction bases left unmatched: 11. The CDR3 DNA follows: TGCAGTGCTAGAGATCAGGAACTAGCGGGGGGGCGGGACTACGAGCAGTACTTC. This gives the protein CSARDQELAGGRDYEQYF.

This sequence joins TRBV12-3 or TRBV12-4 and TRBJ1-5, with D possibly TRBD1 on 5 matching bases. The CDR3 is 15 amino acids. The ends were cut back, 2 bases at V and 2 bases at J, with 10 bases in the middle. The DNA of the CDR3 is TGTGCCAGCAGTTTATGGGGGGAGGGCAATCAGCCCCAGCATTTT. Its translation is CASSLWGEGNQPQHF.

This clonotype was recorded a few times. V is TRBV2 and J is TRBJ2-5, with D perhaps TRBD1 (5 bases). Germline V CDR1 and CDR2: SNHLY, FYNNEI. Trimming stripped 2 bases from V and 4 bases from J, with 14 bases between. CDR3 length: 15 amino acids. In nucleotides, the CDR3 is TGTGCCAGCAGTGAACAGGGCGTAGTCCGAGAGACCCAGTACTTC. Translated: CASSEQGVVRETQYF.

This clonotype has more than one count but fewer than ten. The rearrangement links TRBV7-2 to TRBJ2-3; perhaps TRBD2 as D (6 bases). The CDR3 has 13 amino acids. V was shortened by 2 bases and J by 5 bases, with 8 bases between the two germline ends. Looked up from germline, CDR1 is SGHTA and CDR2 is FQGNSA. CDR3 loop: CASSLRREDTQYF. DNA of the CDR3: TGTGCCAGCAGCTTAAGGCGGGAAGATACGCAGTATTTT.

The V and J genes are TRBV10-3 and TRBJ1-1; 7 nucleotides line up with TRBD1. The CDR3 length is 13 residues. V lost 7 bases, J lost 3 bases, and 5 bases stayed unmatched. The germline CDR1 and CDR2 sequences are ENHRY and SYGVKD. The CDR3 sequence is CAINSGGYTEAFF. The DNA for the CDR3 is TGTGCCATCAATTCAGGGGGATACACTGAAGCTTTCTTT.

At least ten counts were recorded for this clonotype. J is TRBJ2-3 and V is TRBV24-1, with a weak D call TRBD2 (5 bases). Germline V gene sequence: CDR1 KGHDR, CDR2 SFDVKD. This CDR3 is 16 amino acids long. Trimming removed 2 bases from V and 3 bases from J, with 14 bases in between. The CDR3 here is CATSDSGPRGTDTQYF. In DNA form, the CDR3 reads TGTGCCACCAGTGATTCCGGGCCCCGAGGGACAGATACGCAGTATTTT.

This clonotype came up a few times. V is TRBV12-3 or TRBV12-4 and J is TRBJ1-3; D may be TRBD1 (6 bases). The ends were cut back, 5 bases at V and 4 bases at J, with 12 bases in the middle. The CDR3 is made up of 14 amino acids. CDR3 residues: CASSPGVFGNTIYF. CDR3 bases: TGTGCCAGCAGTCCAGGGGTCTTCGGAAACACCATATATTTT.

V usage is TRBV6-2 or TRBV6-3 and J usage is TRBJ2-5; D call uncertain. V was pared by 2 bases and J by 0 bases, with 7 bases between. In germline, CDR1 is MNHEY, CDR2 SVGEGT. The CDR3 extends over 14 amino acids. The CDR3 reads CASSYTRYQETQYF. The CDR3 DNA follows: TGTGCCAGCAGTTACACCCGGTACCAAGAGACCCAGTACTTC.

This chain uses TRBV12-3 or TRBV12-4 with TRBJ2-6, with D perhaps matching TRBD1 or TRBD2 (6 bases each). The CDR3 runs 16 residues. Trimming cost V 7 bases and J 0 bases, with 13 bases left between them. DNA of the CDR3: TGTGCCAGCATCTGGGGGGCGTACTCTGGGGCCAACGTCCTGACTTTC. Translating it yields CASIWGAYSGANVLTF.

Only a few counts were recorded for this clonotype. The chain is built from TRBV9 and TRBJ2-3; no clear D. Between the trimmed V and J ends, which lost 1 base and 4 bases, there was a span of 10 bases. The V gene's germline CDR1 is SGDLS and CDR2 YYNGEE. This CDR3 has 14 amino acids. CDR3 in amino acids: CASSVIDGSDTQYF. The CDR3 DNA reads TGTGCCAGCAGCGTAATAGATGGGTCAGATACGCAGTATTTT.

This chain uses TRBV6-1 with TRBJ2-7; the match to TRBD1 covers 9 bases. With V trimmed by 7 bases and J by 2 bases, 6 bases remained unmatched. Germline-derived CDR1 and CDR2 are MNHNS and SASEGT. The CDR3 is made up of 14 amino acids. The CDR3 here is CASTQGQGTYEQYF. Here the CDR3 DNA reads TGTGCCAGCACCCAAGGACAGGGGACCTACGAGCAGTACTTC.

This clonotype has a handful of counts. This chain uses TRBV10-1 with TRBJ2-5; TRBD2 might be the D (6 bases). The CDR3 is 14 amino acids. Trimming took 4 bases from V and 0 from J, leaving 9 bases between them. Germline CDR1 reads WNHNN; CDR2 reads SYGVQD (reference sequence). CDR3 sequence (DNA): TGCGCCAGCAGTGCCGGAGGGGACCAAGAGACCCAGTACTTC. Translating it yields CASSAGGDQETQYF.

This clonotype was found a few times. The chain uses TRBV7-2 and TRBJ2-7; D gene unclear. V gave up 1 base and J gave up 2 bases, with 12 bases separating them. The CDR3 loop spans 15 amino acids. CDR1 is SGHTA, CDR2 FQGNSA, per germline. CDR3 DNA sequence: TGTGCCAGCAGCTTAGGAAAGGCCCTCGCCTACGAGCAGTACTTC. Translated, it gives CASSLGKALAYEQYF.

This clonotype was observed a few times. The rearrangement joins TRBV12-3 or TRBV12-4 to TRBJ2-1; D gene ambiguous. This CDR3 has 15 residues. V dropped 6 bases and J dropped 0 bases, with 12 bases sitting between them. In DNA form, the CDR3 reads TGTGCCAGCAGCCGAAGCGCTAGCTCCTACAATGAGCAGTTCTTC. It yields the protein CASSRSASSYNEQFF.

This clonotype was found a few times. The chain employs TRBV6-1 and TRBJ2-2; D remains ambiguous. V shed 7 bases and J shed 0 bases, with 9 bases lying between them. This CDR3 has 14 amino acids. Germline V gives CDR1 MNHNS, CDR2 SASEGT. Here the CDR3 reads CASKNTPNTGELFF. In nucleotides, the CDR3 is TGTGCCAGCAAAAATACCCCGAACACCGGGGAGCTGTTTTTT.

At least ten counts were recorded for this clonotype. V is TRBV20-1 and J is TRBJ2-6; D remains unclear. The CDR3 has 13 amino acids. V dropped 1 base and J dropped 0 bases, with 1 base sitting between them. CDR1 is DFQATT, CDR2 SNEGSKA, per germline (reference sequence). This CDR3 reads CSARGSGANVLTF. As DNA, the CDR3 is TGCAGTGCTAGAGGCTCTGGGGCCAACGTCCTGACTTTC.

This clonotype was recorded once. The chain couples TRBV7-9 to TRBJ2-6; a possible D gene is TRBD1 (7 bases). The CDR3 has 17 amino acids. Germline assignment: CDR1 SEHNR and CDR2 FQNEAQ (reference sequence). Trimming pared 4 bases from V and 3 bases from J, leaving 16 bases between. The CDR3 loop reads CASSSRGGGGGANVLTF. Here the CDR3 DNA reads TGTGCCAGCAGCTCTAGAGGAGGGGGCGGTGGGGCCAACGTCCTGACTTTC.